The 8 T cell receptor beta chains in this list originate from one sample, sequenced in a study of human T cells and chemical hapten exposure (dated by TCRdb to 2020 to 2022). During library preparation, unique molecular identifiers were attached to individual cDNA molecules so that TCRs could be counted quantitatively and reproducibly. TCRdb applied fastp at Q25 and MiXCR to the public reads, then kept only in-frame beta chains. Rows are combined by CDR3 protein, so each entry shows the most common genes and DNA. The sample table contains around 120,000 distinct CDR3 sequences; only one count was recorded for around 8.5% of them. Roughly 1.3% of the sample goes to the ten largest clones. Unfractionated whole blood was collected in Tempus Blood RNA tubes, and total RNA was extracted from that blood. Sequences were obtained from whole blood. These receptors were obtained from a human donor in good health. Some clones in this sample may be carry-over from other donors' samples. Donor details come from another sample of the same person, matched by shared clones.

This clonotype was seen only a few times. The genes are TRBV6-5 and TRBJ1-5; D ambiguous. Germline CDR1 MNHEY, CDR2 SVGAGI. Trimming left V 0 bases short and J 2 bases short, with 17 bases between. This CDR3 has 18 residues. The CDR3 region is CASSYSGGSGAGNQPQHF. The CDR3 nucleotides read TGTGCCAGCAGTTACTCGGGCGGGAGTGGCGCGGGCAATCAGCCCCAGCATTTT.

The CDR3 sequence is CASSPEGSGGWYNEQFF. Here the CDR3 DNA reads TGTGCCAGCAGCCCCGAGGGCAGCGGGGGGTGGTACAATGAGCAGTTCTTC. V gene TRBV7-2 combines with J gene TRBJ2-1; 9 bases agree with TRBD2. The CDR3 has 17 residues. J gave up 4 bases and V 5 bases, and 12 bases lay outside the gene matches. CDR1 and CDR2 from the germline V gene are SGHTA and FQGNSA.

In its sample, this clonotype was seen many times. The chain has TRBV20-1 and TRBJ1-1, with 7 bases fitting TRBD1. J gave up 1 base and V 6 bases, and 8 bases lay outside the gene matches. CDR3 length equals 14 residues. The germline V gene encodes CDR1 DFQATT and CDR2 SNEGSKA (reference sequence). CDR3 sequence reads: CSAAGYRGNTEAFF. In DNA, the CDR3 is TGCAGTGCGGCGGGTTACAGGGGGAACACTGAAGCTTTCTTT.

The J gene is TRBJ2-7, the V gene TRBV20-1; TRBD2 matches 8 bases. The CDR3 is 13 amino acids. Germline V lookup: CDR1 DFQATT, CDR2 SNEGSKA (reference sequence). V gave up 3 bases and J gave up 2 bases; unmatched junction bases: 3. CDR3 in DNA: TGCAGTGCTAGGGAGCGGGGGACCTACGAGCAGTACTTC. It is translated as CSARERGTYEQYF.

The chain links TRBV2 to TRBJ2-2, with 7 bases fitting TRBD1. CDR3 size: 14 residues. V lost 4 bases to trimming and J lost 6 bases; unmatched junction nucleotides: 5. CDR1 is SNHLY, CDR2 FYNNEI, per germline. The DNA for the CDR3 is TGTGCCAGCAGTGGGGGACAGATTCCCGGGGAGCTGTTTTTT. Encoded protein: CASSGGQIPGELFF. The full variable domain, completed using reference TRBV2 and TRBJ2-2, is EPEVTQTPSHQVTQMGQEVILRCVPISNHLYFYWYRQILGQKVEFLVSFYNNEISEKSEIFDDQFSVERPDGSNFTLKIRSTKLEDSAMYFCASSGGQIPGELFFGEGSRLTVL.

CDR3 in amino acids: CAISEADRGSYNEQFF. CDR3 DNA sequence: TGTGCCATCAGTGAGGCGGACAGGGGATCCTACAATGAGCAGTTCTTC. The rearrangement links TRBV10-3 to TRBJ2-1, with 9 nucleotides matching TRBD1. Germline-derived CDR1 and CDR2 are ENHRY and SYGVKD. The junction had 3 bases not matched to a gene; V was cut back by 2 bases and J by 1 base. The CDR3 has 16 amino acids.

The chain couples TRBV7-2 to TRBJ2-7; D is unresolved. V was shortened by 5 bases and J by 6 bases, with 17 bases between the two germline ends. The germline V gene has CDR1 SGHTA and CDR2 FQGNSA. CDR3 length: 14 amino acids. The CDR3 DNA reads TGTGCCAGCAGCCAGAAGTCGACGGCGATCGAGCAGTACTTC. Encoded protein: CASSQKSTAIEQYF.

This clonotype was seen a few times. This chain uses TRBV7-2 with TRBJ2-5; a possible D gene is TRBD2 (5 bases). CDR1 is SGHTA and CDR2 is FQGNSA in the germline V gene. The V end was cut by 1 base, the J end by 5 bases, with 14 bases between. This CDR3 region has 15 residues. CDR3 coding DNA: TGTGCCAGCAGCTTAGGTCGGGGTAGTTGGGAGACCCAGTACTTC. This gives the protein CASSLGRGSWETQYF. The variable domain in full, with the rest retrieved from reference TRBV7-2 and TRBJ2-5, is GAGVSQSPSNKVTEKGKDVELRCDPISGHTALYWYRQSLGQGLEFLIYFQGNSAPDKSGLPSDRFSAERTGGSVSTLTIQRTQQEDSAVYLCASSLGRGSWETQYFGPGTRLLVL.